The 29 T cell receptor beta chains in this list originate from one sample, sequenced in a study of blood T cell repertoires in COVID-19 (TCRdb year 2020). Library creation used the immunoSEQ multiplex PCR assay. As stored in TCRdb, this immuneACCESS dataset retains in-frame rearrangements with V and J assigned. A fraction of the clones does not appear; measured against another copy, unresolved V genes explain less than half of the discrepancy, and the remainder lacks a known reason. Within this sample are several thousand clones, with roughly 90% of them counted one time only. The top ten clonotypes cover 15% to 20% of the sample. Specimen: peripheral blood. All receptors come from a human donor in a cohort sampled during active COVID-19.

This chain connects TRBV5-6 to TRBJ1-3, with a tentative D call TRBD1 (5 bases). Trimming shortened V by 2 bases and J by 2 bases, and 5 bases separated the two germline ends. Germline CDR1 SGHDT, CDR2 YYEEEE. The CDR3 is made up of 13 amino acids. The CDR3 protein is CASSLQAGNTIYF. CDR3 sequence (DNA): TGTGCCAGCAGCTTACAGGCTGGAAACACCATATATTTT.

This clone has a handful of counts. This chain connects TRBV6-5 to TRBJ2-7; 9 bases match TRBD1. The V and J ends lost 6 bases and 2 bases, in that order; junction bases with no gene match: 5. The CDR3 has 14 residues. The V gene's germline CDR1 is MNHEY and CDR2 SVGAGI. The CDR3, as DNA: TGTGCCAGCAGACCGGACAGGGGAGCCTACGAGCAGTACTTC. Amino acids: CASRPDRGAYEQYF.

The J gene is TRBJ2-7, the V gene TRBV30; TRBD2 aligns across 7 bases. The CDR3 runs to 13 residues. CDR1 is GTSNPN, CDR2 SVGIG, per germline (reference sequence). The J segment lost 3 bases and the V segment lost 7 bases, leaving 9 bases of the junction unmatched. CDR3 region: CAFASAGRYEQYF. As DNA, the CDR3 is TGTGCCTTCGCGTCAGCGGGACGCTACGAGCAGTACTTC.

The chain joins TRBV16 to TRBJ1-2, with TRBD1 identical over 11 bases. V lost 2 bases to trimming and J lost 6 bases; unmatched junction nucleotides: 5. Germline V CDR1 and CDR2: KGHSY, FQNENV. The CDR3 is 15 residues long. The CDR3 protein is CASSQTGTGGNGYTF. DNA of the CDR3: TGTGCCAGCAGCCAAACCGGGACAGGGGGAAATGGCTACACCTTC.

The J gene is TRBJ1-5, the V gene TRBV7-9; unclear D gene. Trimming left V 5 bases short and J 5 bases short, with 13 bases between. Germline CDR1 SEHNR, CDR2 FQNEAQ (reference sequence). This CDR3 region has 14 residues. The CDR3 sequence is CASSLAGVDQPQHF. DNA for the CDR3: TGTGCCAGCAGCCTTGCGGGAGTTGATCAGCCCCAGCATTTT.

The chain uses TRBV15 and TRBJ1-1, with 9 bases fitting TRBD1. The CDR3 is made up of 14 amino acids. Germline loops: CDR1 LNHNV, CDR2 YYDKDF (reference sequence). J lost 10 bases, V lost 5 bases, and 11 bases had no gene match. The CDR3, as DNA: TGTGCCACCAGCGCCCGACAGGGGGAGAGTTTAGCTTTCTTT. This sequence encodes CATSARQGESLAFF.

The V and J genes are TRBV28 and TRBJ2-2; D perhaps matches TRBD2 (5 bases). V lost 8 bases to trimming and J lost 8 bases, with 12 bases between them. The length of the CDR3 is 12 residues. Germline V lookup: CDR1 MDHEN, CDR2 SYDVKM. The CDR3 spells CASGGRAGELFF. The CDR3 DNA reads TGTGCCAGCGGAGGTCGGGCTGGGGAGCTGTTTTTT.

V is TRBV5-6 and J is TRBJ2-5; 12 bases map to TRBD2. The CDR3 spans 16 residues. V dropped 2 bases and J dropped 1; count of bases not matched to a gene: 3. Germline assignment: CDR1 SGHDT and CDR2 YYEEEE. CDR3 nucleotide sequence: TGTGCCAGCAGCTTCGCTAGCGGGGGGGCCCAAGAGACCCAGTACTTC. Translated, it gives CASSFASGGAQETQYF.

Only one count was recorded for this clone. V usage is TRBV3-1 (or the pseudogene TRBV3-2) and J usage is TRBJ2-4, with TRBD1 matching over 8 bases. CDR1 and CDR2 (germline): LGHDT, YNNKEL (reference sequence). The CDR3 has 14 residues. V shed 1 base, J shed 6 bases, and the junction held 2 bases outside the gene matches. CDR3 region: CASSQVQGVNIQYF. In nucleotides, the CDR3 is TGTGCCAGCAGCCAAGTACAGGGGGTAAACATTCAGTACTTC.

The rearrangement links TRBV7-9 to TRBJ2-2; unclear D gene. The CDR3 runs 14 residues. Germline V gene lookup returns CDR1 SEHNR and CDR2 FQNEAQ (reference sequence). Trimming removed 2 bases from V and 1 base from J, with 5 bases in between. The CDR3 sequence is CASSLFLNTGELFF. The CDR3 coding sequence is TGTGCCAGCAGCTTATTCCTGAACACCGGGGAGCTGTTTTTT.

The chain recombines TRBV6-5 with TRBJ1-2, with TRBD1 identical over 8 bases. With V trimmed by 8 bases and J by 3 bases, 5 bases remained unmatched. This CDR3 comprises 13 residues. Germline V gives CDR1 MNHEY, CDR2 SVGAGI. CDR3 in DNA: TGTGCCAGCGTCCCAGGGGGCGACTATGGCTACACCTTC. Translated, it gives CASVPGGDYGYTF.

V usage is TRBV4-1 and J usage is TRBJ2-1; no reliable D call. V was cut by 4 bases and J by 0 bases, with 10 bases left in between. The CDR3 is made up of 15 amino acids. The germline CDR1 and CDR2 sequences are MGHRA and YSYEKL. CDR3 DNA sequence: TGCGCCAGCAGCCTTAAATTTAGCTCCTACAATGAGCAGTTCTTC. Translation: CASSLKFSSYNEQFF.

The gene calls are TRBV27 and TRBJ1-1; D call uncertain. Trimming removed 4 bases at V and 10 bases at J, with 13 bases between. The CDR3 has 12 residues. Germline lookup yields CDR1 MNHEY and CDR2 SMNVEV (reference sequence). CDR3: CASSYPGQAAFF. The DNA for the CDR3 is TGTGCCAGCAGTTACCCTGGGCAGGCAGCTTTCTTT.

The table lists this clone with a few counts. The CDR3 protein is CASSHNNEQFF. The CDR3 nucleotides are TGTGCCAGCAGTCACAACAATGAGCAGTTCTTC. The V gene is TRBV6-5, the J gene TRBJ2-1; D remains ambiguous. The CDR3 spans 11 residues. Germline lookup yields CDR1 MNHEY and CDR2 SVGAGI. V gave up 5 bases and J gave up 5 bases, with 4 bases separating them.

The CDR3 coding sequence is TGTGCCAGCAGCGTGGGGCAGCACGTTCAAGAGACCCAGTACTTC. Amino acid sequence: CASSVGQHVQETQYF. The V call is TRBV9, the J call TRBJ2-5; the D gene is possibly TRBD1 (5 bases). This CDR3 is built from 15 residues. Looked up from germline, CDR1 is SGDLS and CDR2 is YYNGEE. Between the trimmed V and J ends, which lost 2 bases and 2 bases, there was a span of 13 bases.

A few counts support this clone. CDR3 sequence (DNA): TGTGCCAGCAGGGGCGACGTGAACACTGAAGCTTTCTTT. Its translation: CASRGDVNTEAFF. The chain has TRBV2 and TRBJ1-1; D remains ambiguous. Trimming removed 6 bases at V and 0 bases at J, with 8 bases between. Germline CDR1 and CDR2: SNHLY and FYNNEI. The CDR3 is 13 amino acids.

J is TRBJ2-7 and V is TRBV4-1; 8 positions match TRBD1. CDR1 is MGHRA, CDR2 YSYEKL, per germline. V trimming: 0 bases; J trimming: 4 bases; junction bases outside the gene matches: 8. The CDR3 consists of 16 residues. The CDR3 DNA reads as TGCGCCAGCAGCCAAGAAGGCGGGACAGGCGGTTACGAGCAGTACTTC. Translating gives CASSQEGGTGGYEQYF.

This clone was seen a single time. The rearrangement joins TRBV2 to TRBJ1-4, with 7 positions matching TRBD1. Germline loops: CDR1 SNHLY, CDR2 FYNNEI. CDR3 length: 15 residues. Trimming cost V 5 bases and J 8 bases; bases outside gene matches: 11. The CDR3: CASSQMTGSGEKLFF. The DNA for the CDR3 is TGTGCCAGCAGTCAAATGACAGGGTCGGGAGAAAAACTGTTTTTT.

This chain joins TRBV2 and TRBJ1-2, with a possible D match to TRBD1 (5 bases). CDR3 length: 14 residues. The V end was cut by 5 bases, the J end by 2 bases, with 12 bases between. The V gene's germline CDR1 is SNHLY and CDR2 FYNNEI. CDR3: CASSQGPNNYGYTF. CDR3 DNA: TGTGCCAGCAGTCAGGGCCCCAACAACTATGGCTACACCTTC.

The CDR3 here is CASSDQAGVGEQFF. In DNA, the CDR3 is TGCGCCAGCAGTGATCAAGCAGGGGTCGGTGAGCAGTTCTTC. The chain joins TRBV10-1 to TRBJ2-1, with D possibly matching TRBD1 (6 bases). The germline V gene encodes CDR1 WNHNN and CDR2 SYGVQD (reference sequence). Trimming left V 3 bases short and J 9 bases short, with 15 bases between. This CDR3 has 14 residues.

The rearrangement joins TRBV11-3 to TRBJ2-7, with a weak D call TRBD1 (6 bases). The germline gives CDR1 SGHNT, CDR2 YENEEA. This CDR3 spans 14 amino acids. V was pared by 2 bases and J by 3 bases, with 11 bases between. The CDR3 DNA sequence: TGTGCCAGCAGCTTAAACCAGGACAGCTACGAGCAGTACTTC. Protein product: CASSLNQDSYEQYF.

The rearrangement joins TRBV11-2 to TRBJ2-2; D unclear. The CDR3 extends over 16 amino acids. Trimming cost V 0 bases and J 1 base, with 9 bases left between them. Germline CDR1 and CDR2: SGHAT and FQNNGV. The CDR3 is CASSLDLVGNTGELFF. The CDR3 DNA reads TGTGCCAGCAGCTTAGATTTGGTCGGGAACACCGGGGAGCTGTTTTTT.

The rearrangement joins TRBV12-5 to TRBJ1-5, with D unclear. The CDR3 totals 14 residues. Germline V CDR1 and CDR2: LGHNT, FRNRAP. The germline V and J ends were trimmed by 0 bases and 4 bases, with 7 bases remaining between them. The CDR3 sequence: CASGLVLGNQPQHF. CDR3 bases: TGTGCTAGTGGTTTGGTACTAGGGAATCAGCCCCAGCATTTT.

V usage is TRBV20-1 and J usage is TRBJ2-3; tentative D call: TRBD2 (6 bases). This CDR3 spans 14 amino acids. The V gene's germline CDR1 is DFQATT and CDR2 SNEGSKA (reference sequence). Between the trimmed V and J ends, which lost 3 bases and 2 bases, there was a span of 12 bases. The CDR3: CSASRGTPTDTQYF. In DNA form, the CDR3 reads TGCAGTGCTAGTCGGGGGACTCCCACAGATACGCAGTATTTT.

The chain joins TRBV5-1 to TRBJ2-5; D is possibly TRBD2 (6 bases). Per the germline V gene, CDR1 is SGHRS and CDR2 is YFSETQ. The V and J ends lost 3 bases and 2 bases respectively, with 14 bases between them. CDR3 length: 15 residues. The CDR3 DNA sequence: TGCGCCAGCAGCTCCGGAGGGGACTTTCAAGAGACCCAGTACTTC. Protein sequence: CASSSGGDFQETQYF.

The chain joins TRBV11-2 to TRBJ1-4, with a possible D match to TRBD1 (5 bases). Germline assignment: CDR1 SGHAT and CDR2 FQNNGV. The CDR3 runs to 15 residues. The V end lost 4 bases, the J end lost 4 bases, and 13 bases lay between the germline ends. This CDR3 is CASSSWGGINEKLFF. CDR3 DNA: TGTGCCAGCAGCTCATGGGGGGGGATTAATGAAAAACTGTTTTTT.

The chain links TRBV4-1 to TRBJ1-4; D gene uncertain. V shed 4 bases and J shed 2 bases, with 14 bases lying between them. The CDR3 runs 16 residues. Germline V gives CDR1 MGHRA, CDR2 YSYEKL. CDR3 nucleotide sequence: TGCGCCAGCAGCCTCACCCCGGGTTCCACTAATGAAAAACTGTTTTTT. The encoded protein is CASSLTPGSTNEKLFF.

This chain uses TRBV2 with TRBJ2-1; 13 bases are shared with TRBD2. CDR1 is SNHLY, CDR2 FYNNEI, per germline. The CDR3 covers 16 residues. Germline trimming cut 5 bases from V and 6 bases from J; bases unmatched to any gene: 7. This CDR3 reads CASSRLAGGRGNEQFF. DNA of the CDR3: TGTGCCAGCAGTCGACTAGCGGGGGGCCGGGGCAATGAGCAGTTCTTC.

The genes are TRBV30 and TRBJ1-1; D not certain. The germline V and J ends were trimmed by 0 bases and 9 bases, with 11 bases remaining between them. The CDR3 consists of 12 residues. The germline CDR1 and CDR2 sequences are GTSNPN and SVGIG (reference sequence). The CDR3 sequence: CAWSVIERKAFF. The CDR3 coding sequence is TGTGCCTGGAGTGTTATCGAGCGCAAAGCTTTCTTT.